This TCR beta chain was recovered during a study of Ad26.COV2.S vaccination and SARS-CoV-2 variants. Whole-study results and caveats: Possible underestimation of total T cell responses by the TCR breadth and depth analyses was noted. Similar non-spike TCR breadth was seen in vaccine and placebo recipients. Participants in the vaccine arm had higher spike-specific TCR breadth; placebo recipients had lower.

CDR3 length: 15 residues. In germline, CDR1 is KGHSH, CDR2 LQKENI. Deletions cut 3 bases from V and 6 bases from J, with 17 bases between. Specified treatment: roughly 18 received Ad26.COV2.S at low or high dose, single or two shots; about 5 received placebo; per-sample allocation not given. The study sampled participants on day 63 after the first vaccine or placebo injection. This person who donated was an adult of 18-55 years in Boston. Worth noting for this clone: Its antigen is unidentified.

This table comes from immunoSEQ multiplex PCR, and its TCRdb copy is limited to in-frame clones, with some not included. The sample yields about 400,000 clones, 80% to 95% seen once. Material: peripheral blood, obtained in a trial of Ad26.COV2.S vaccine versus placebo. The clonotype originates from a person between 18 and 59 years old who received the Ad26.COV2.S COVID-19 vaccine or a placebo. The chain joins TRBV18 to TRBJ1-2; a weak D match, TRBD1 (6 bases). Here the CDR3 reads CASSPRDTSWDGYTF. The CDR3 DNA is TGTGCCAGCTCACCCCGGGACACCTCTTGGGATGGCTACACCTTC. The full variable domain, completed using reference TRBV18 and TRBJ1-2, is NAGVMQNPRHLVRRRGQEARLRCSPMKGHSHVYWYRQLPEEGLKFMVYLQKENIIDESGMPKERFSAEFPKEGPSILRIQQVVRGDSAAYFCASSPRDTSWDGYTFGSGTRLTVV.